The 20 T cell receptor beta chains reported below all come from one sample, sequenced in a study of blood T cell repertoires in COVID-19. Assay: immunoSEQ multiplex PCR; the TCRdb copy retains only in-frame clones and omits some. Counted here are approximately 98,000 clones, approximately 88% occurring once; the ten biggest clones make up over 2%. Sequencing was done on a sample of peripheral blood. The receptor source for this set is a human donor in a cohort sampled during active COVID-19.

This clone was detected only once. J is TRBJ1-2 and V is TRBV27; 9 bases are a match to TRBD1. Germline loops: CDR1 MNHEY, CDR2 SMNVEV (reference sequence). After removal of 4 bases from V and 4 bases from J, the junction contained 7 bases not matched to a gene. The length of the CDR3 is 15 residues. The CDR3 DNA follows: TGTGCCAGCAGTTCGGCTCGACAGGGGGGCTATGGCTACACCTTC. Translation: CASSSARQGGYGYTF.

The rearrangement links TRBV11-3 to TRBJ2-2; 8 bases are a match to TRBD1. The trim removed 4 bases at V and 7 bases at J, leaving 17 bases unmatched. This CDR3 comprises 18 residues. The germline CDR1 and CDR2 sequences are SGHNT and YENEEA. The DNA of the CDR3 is TGTGCCAGCAGCTCCTGGCCCGTCAGGGGGCATGGTGGCGGGGAGCTGTTTTTT. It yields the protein CASSSWPVRGHGGGELFF.

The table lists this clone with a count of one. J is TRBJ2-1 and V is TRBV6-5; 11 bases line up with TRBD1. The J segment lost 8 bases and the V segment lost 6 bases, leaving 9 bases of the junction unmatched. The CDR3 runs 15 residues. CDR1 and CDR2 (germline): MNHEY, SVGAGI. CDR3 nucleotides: TGTGCCAGCAGAGCCGGGACAGGGGGTGTCTATGAGCAGTTCTTC. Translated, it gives CASRAGTGGVYEQFF.

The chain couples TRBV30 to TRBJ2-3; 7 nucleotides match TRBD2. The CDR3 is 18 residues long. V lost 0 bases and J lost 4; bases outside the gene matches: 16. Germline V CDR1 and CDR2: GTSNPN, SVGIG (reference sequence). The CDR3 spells CAWSVGVLAGDGADTQYF. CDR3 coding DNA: TGTGCCTGGAGTGTAGGGGTTTTGGCGGGAGATGGAGCAGATACGCAGTATTTT.

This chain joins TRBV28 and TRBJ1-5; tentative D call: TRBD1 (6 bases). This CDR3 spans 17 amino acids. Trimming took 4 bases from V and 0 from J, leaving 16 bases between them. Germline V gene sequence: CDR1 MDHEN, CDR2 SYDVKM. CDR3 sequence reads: CASSSPGEFYSNQPQHF. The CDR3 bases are TGTGCCAGCAGTTCCCCAGGGGAATTTTATAGCAATCAGCCCCAGCATTTT. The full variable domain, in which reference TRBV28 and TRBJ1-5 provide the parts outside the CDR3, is DVKVTQSSRYLVKRTGEKVFLECVQDMDHENMFWYRQDPGLGLRLIYFSYDVKMKEKGDIPEGYSVSREKKERFSLILESASTNQTSMYLCASSSPGEFYSNQPQHFGDGTRLSIL.

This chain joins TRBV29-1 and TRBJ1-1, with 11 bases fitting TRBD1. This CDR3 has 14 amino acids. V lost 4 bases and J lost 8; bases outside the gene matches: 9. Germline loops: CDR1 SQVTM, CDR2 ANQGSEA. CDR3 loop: CSVVGWTGGLEAFF. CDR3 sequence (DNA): TGCAGCGTTGTAGGATGGACAGGGGGCTTAGAAGCTTTCTTT.

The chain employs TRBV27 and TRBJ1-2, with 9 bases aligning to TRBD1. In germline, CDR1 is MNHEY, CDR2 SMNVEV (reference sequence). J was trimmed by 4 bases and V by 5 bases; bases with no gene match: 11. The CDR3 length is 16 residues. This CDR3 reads CASSKNRDRVSYGYTF. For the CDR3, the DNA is TGTGCCAGCAGTAAGAACCGGGACAGGGTCTCCTATGGCTACACCTTC.

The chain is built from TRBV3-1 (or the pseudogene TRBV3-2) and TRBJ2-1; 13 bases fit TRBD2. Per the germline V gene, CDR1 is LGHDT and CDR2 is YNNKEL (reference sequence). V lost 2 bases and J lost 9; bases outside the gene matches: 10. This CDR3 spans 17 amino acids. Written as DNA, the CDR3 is TGTGCCAGCAGCCAACCGGGACTAGCGGGGATACCTGGTGAGCAGTTCTTC. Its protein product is CASSQPGLAGIPGEQFF.

DNA of the CDR3: TGTGCCAGCAGCTTCAGCGGGGTAAACACAGATACGCAGTATTTT. It encodes CASSFSGVNTDTQYF. This rearrangement joins TRBV11-3 to TRBJ2-3; 7 bases line up with TRBD2. Germline lookup yields CDR1 SGHNT and CDR2 YENEEA. V trimming: 3 bases; J trimming: 2 bases; junction bases outside the gene matches: 5. The CDR3 is 15 amino acids.

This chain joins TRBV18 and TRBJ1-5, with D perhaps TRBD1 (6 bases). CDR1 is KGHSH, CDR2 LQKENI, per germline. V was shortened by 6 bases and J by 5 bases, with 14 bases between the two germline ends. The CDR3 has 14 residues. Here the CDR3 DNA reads TGTGCCAGCTCCCCTGGGACACTTGATCAGCCCCAGCATTTT. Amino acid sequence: CASSPGTLDQPQHF.

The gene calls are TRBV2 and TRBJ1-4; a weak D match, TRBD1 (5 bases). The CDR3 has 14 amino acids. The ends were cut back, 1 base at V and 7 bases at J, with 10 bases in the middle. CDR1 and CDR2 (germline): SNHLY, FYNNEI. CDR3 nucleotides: TGTGCCAGCAGTGAAGGCAGGGTCGGTGAAAAACTGTTTTTT. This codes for CASSEGRVGEKLFF.

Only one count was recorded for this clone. CDR3 DNA sequence: TGTGCCAGCAGCGAACTAGCGGGGGGGCAAGAGACCCAGTACTTC. Amino acid sequence: CASSELAGGQETQYF. The V gene is TRBV3-1 (or the pseudogene TRBV3-2), the J gene TRBJ2-5, with 13 bases matching TRBD2. Germline CDR1 LGHDT, CDR2 YNNKEL (reference sequence). V lost 5 bases and J lost 2; bases outside the gene matches: 2. CDR3 length equals 15 residues.

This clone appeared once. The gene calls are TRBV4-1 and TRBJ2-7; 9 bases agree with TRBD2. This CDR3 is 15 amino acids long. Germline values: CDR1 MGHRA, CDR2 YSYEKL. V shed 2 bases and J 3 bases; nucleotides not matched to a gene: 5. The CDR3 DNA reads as TGCGCCAGCAGCCAACGCGGGGGGGGTCTCTACGAGCAGTACTTC. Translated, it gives CASSQRGGGLYEQYF.

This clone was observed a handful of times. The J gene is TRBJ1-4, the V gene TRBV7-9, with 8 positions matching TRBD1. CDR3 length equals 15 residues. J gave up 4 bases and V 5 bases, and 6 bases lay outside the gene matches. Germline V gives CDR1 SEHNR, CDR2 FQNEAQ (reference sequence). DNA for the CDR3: TGTGCCAGCAGCGGGACAGGTGGGGGTAATGAAAAACTGTTTTTT. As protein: CASSGTGGGNEKLFF.

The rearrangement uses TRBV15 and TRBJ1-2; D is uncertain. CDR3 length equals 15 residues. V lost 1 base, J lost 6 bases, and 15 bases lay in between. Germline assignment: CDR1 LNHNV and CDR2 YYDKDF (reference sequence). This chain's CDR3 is CATSRGTRNQDGYTF. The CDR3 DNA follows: TGTGCCACCAGCAGAGGTACACGGAATCAGGATGGCTACACCTTC.

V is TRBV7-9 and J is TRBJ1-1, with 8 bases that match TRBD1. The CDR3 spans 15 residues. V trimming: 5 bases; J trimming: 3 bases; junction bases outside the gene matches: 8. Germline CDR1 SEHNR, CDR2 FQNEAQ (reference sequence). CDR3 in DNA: TGTGCCAGCAGCCATAACCAGGGGGCGGACACTGAAGCTTTCTTT. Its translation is CASSHNQGADTEAFF.

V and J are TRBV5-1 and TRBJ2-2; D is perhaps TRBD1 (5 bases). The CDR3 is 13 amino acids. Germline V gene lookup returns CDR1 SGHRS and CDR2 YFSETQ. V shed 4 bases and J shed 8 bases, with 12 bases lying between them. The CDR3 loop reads CASSLGAAGELFF. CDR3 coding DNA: TGCGCCAGCAGCCTAGGGGCAGCTGGGGAGCTGTTTTTT.

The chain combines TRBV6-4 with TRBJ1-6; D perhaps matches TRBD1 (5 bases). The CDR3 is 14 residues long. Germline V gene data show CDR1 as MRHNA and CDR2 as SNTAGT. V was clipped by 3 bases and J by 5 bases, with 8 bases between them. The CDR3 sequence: CASSEQVNNSPLHF. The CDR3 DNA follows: TGTGCCAGCAGTGAACAGGTGAATAATTCACCCCTCCACTTT.

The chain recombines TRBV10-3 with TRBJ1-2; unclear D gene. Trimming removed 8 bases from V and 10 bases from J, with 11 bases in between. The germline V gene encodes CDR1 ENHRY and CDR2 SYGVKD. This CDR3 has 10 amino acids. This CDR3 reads CAIGRVDYTF. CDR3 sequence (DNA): TGTGCCATCGGCCGGGTGGACTACACCTTC.

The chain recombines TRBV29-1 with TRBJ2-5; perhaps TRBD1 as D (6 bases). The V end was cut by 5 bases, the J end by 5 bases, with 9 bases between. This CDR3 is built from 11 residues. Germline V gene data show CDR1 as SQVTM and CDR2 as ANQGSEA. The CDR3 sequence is CSVRGFETQYF. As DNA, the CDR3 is TGCAGCGTTAGGGGGTTTGAGACCCAGTACTTC.